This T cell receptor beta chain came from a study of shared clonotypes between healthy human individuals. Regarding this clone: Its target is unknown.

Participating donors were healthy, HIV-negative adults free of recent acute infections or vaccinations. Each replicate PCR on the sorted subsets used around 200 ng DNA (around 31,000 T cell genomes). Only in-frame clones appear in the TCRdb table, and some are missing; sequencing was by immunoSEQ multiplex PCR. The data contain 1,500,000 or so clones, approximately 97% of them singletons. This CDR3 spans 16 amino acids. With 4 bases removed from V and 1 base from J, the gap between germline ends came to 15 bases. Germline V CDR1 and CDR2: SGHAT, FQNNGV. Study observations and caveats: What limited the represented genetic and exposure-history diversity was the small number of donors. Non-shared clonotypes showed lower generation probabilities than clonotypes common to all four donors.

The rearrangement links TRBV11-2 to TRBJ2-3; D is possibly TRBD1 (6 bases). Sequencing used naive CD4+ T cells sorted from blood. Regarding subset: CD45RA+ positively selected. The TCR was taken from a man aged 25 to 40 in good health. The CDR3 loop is CASSWNDRLGTDTQYF. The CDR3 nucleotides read TGTGCCAGCAGCTGGAATGACAGGCTCGGCACAGATACGCAGTATTTT.